This entry describes one T cell receptor beta chain. Its target is unknown. One junction end does not reproduce the germline sequence, and a read error may be involved. The template, about 510 ng total RNA, yielded TCR beta cDNA made with a constant-region primer. Slightly modified ARM-PCR with three nested multiplex PCR rounds yielded TCR beta libraries. TCRdb re-derived calls from the multiplex PCR reads in MiXCR, one entry per CDR3 protein. The sample yields about 130,000 distinct CDR3 sequences, 55% to 75% seen once. Extraction of RNA together with DNA used about 17-34 mg of unsorted bulk tissue. This entry belongs to a study of tumor-infiltrating lymphocytes in primary liver carcinoma. Background on the study: Ages ranged from 30 to 69, with HCC or mixed HCC-cholangiocarcinoma. Whole-study results and caveats: Lesser overlap characterized tumor-adjacent and tumor-blood pairs relative to tumor region pairs.

The sample taken for sequencing was liver tumor tissue from sampling region 3. Documented subset: tumor region T3, left-lateral pole. This sequence originates from a woman aged 55-75 years with primary liver carcinoma and hepatitis B virus infection.

The CDR3 nucleotides read TGTGCCAGCAGCCAAGATTTCCTAGCGGGAACGTACAATGAGAAGTTCTTC. Translation gives CASSQDFLAGTYNEKFF. The chain couples TRBV4-2 to TRBJ2-1, with 9 positions matching TRBD2. Germline V lookup: CDR1 LGHNA, CDR2 YNFKEQ. The CDR3 consists of 17 residues.